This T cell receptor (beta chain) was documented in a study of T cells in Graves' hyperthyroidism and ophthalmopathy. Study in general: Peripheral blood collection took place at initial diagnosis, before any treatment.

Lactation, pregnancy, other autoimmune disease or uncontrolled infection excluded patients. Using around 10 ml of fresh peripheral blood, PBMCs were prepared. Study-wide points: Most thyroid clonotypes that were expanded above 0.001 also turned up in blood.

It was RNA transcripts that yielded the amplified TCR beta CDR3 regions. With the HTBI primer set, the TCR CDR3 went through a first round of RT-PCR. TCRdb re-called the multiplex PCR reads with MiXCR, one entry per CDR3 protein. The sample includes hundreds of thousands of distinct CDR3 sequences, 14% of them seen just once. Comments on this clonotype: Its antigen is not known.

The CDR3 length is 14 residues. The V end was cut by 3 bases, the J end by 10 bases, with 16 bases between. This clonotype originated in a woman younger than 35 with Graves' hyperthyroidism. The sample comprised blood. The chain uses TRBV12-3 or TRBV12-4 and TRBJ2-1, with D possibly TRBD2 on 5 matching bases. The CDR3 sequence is CASSLEADSHEQFF. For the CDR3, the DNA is TGTGCCAGCAGTTTGGAGGCGGATTCCCACGAGCAGTTCTTC.